The 10 T cell receptor beta chains listed next were all sequenced from one sample in a study of human T cells and chemical hapten exposure. Documented time point: pre-sensitization, week 0. Noted treatment: therapeutic diphenylcyclopropenone sensitization with weekly scalp DPC. TCRdb redid the calling of the RACE reads with MiXCR, one entry per CDR3 protein. The sample has 250,000 or so distinct CDR3 sequences; 7.5% to 9% are singletons. Sequenced material: whole blood, taken in connection with sensitization to the hapten diphenylcyclopropenone (DPC). The receptor source for this set is a middle-aged woman with alopecia areata. Some clones in this sample may be carry-over from other donors' samples.

The V call is TRBV6-6, the J call TRBJ2-7; D could derive from TRBD1 or TRBD2 (5 bases each). CDR1 MNHNY and CDR2 SVGAGI come from the germline V gene (reference sequence). With 3 bases removed from V and 5 bases from J, the gap between germline ends came to 11 bases. This CDR3 is built from 13 residues. CDR3 protein: CASSYGGTNEQYF. The CDR3 nucleotides are TGTGCCAGCAGTTATGGGGGAACAAACGAGCAGTACTTC.

This clonotype was observed a handful of times. The V and J genes are TRBV6-6 and TRBJ2-7, with D perhaps TRBD1 or TRBD2 (5 bases each). The CDR3 contains 16 residues. V lost 2 bases to trimming and J lost 6 bases, with 20 bases between them. The V gene's germline CDR1 is MNHNY and CDR2 SVGAGI (reference sequence). CDR3 region: CASSYRPSGTISEQYF. The CDR3 DNA sequence: TGTGCCAGCAGTTACCGACCCTCGGGGACGATTAGCGAGCAGTACTTC.

This rearrangement joins TRBV7-9 to TRBJ2-7; 7 bases are a match to TRBD2. V was clipped by 4 bases and J by 1 base; unmatched bases: 7. The V gene's germline CDR1 is SEHNR and CDR2 FQNEAQ (reference sequence). The CDR3 spans 15 residues. The CDR3 region is CASSWNAGESYEQYF. As DNA, the CDR3 is TGTGCCAGCAGCTGGAATGCGGGGGAGTCCTACGAGCAGTACTTC.

The chain links TRBV25-1 to TRBJ1-1; TRBD1 is a possible D gene (6 bases). This CDR3 has 15 amino acids. The V and J ends lost 5 bases and 3 bases respectively, with 16 bases between them. The germline gives CDR1 MGHDK, CDR2 SYGVNS. CDR3 loop: CASSSGGRFHTEAFF. The CDR3 DNA is TGTGCCAGCAGTAGCGGGGGGCGGTTTCACACTGAAGCTTTCTTT. Based on the CDR3 plus reference TRBV25-1 and TRBJ1-1, the full variable domain is EADIYQTPRYLVIGTGKKITLECSQTMGHDKMYWYQQDPGMELHLIHYSYGVNSTEKGDLSSESTVSRIRTEHFPLTLESARPSHTSQYLCASSSGGRFHTEAFFGQGTRLTVV.

This clonotype was picked up many times. The chain joins TRBV6-1 to TRBJ2-2; D is ambiguous. Germline V CDR1 and CDR2: MNHNS, SASEGT. Trimming cost V 7 bases and J 7 bases, with 10 bases left between them. This CDR3 has 12 amino acids. CDR3 sequence (DNA): TGTGCCAGCACCGTTTACAGCGGGGAGCTGTTTTTT. It specifies CASTVYSGELFF.

There are a few counts of this clonotype. V and J are TRBV7-9 and TRBJ2-1; D possibly corresponds to TRBD2 (6 bases). The CDR3 extends over 16 amino acids. V lost 4 bases and J 10 bases, leaving 23 bases between the germline ends. Germline CDR1 reads SEHNR; CDR2 reads FQNEAQ (reference sequence). CDR3 in amino acids: CASSSLTLRESVEQFF. The CDR3 bases are TGTGCCAGCAGCTCTCTTACGCTACGGGAGAGCGTCGAGCAGTTCTTC.

This clonotype was counted ten times or more. The V gene is TRBV29-1, the J gene TRBJ1-2; 9 nucleotides align to TRBD1. The CDR3 has 14 residues. After removal of 3 bases from V and 4 bases from J, the junction contained 6 bases not matched to a gene. From germline, CDR1 is SQVTM and CDR2 ANQGSEA. The CDR3 bases are TGCAGCGTTGATGCCGGGACAGGGAGCTATGGCTACACCTTC. It is translated as CSVDAGTGSYGYTF.

This clonotype has ten or more counts. The rearrangement uses TRBV29-1 and TRBJ2-1; no definite D call. The CDR3 has 14 residues. Germline loops: CDR1 SQVTM, CDR2 ANQGSEA. Trimming left V 3 bases short and J 1 base short, with 10 bases between. CDR3 nucleotide sequence: TGCAGCGTTGACGGGCACGGATCCTACAATGAGCAGTTCTTC. Protein sequence: CSVDGHGSYNEQFF.

In its sample, this clonotype was seen a few times. The rearrangement links TRBV6-2 or TRBV6-3 to TRBJ1-1; no clear D gene. The CDR3 is 14 residues long. V was clipped by 0 bases and J by 6 bases, with 11 bases between them. CDR1 and CDR2 from the germline V gene are MNHEY and SVGEGT. DNA of the CDR3: TGTGCCAGCAGTTACTCGAGGTTCGGAGCTGAAGCTTTCTTT. It translates to CASSYSRFGAEAFF.

V and J are TRBV6-2 or TRBV6-3 and TRBJ2-1; 13 bases line up with TRBD2. The CDR3 covers 15 residues. CDR1 and CDR2 from the germline V gene are MNHEY and SVGEGT. V dropped 6 bases and J dropped 7; count of bases not matched to a gene: 6. The CDR3 is CASSLRTSGSNEQFF. The DNA of the CDR3 is TGTGCCAGCAGCCTAAGGACTAGCGGGAGTAATGAGCAGTTCTTC.